The 10 T cell receptor beta chains listed next were all sequenced from one sample in a study of T cell changes during pregnancy in multiple sclerosis. Assay used: immunoSEQ multiplex PCR; TCRdb lists only in-frame clones, some missing. The sample shows about 100,000 clones, 80% to 95% of them seen only once. Sequences were derived from peripheral blood, sampled after pregnancy. The receptors were gathered from a female donor with multiple sclerosis, enrolled in a pregnancy study.

This clone was counted once. This chain links TRBV4-2 with TRBJ2-1; 13 bases align to TRBD2. Germline loops: CDR1 LGHNA, CDR2 YNFKEQ. This CDR3 has 16 amino acids. The J segment lost 8 bases and the V segment lost 0 bases, leaving 4 bases of the junction unmatched. CDR3 amino acids: CASSQDATSGGHEQFF. As DNA, the CDR3 is TGTGCCAGCAGCCAAGATGCGACTAGCGGGGGGCATGAGCAGTTCTTC.

There are many counts of this clone. This rearrangement joins TRBV7-9 to TRBJ2-1; 10 positions agree with TRBD2. Trimming removed 4 bases from V and 4 bases from J; junction bases left unmatched: 1. Germline V gene lookup returns CDR1 SEHNR and CDR2 FQNEAQ (reference sequence). This CDR3 is 14 amino acids long. CDR3 in amino acids: CASSSTSGYNEQFF. The CDR3 DNA follows: TGTGCCAGCAGCTCGACTAGCGGGTACAATGAGCAGTTCTTC.

This clone was recorded a few times. V and J are TRBV10-3 and TRBJ1-6; 8 positions agree with TRBD1. The CDR3 consists of 15 residues. The germline CDR1 and CDR2 sequences are ENHRY and SYGVKD. The V gene end was trimmed by 5 bases and the J gene end by 6 bases; junction bases not matched to a gene: 6. CDR3 amino acids: CAISPGTGANSPLHF. The CDR3 nucleotides read TGTGCCATCAGTCCCGGGACAGGTGCTAATTCACCCCTCCACTTT.

The V gene is TRBV11-2, the J gene TRBJ2-5; 7 positions agree with TRBD2. Trimming at V came to 3 bases and at J to 2 bases, leaving 6 bases not matched to a gene. The CDR3 contains 15 residues. Germline V gene sequence: CDR1 SGHAT, CDR2 FQNNGV. The CDR3 DNA reads as TGTGCCAGCAGCTTGTATATCGGGGGGCAAGAGACCCAGTACTTC. It specifies CASSLYIGGQETQYF. Using reference TRBV11-2 and TRBJ2-5 for the parts outside the CDR3, the full variable domain is EAGVAQSPRYKIIEKRQSVAFWCNPISGHATLYWYQQILGQGPKLLIQFQNNGVVDDSQLPKDRFSAERLKGVDSTLKIQPAKLEDSAVYLCASSLYIGGQETQYFGPGTRLLVL.

The chain is built from TRBV5-1 and TRBJ1-5, with D possibly matching TRBD1 (5 bases). Germline-derived CDR1 and CDR2 are SGHRS and YFSETQ. The ends were cut back, 4 bases at V and 1 base at J, with 9 bases in the middle. The CDR3 is 14 residues long. CDR3 sequence: CASSPEGSNQPQHF. In nucleotides, the CDR3 is TGCGCCAGCAGCCCGGAGGGGAGCAATCAGCCCCAGCATTTT.

This chain's CDR3 is CASSPGQIAYGYTF. The CDR3 DNA sequence: TGTGCCAGCAGCCCAGGACAGATTGCCTATGGCTACACCTTC. The chain joins TRBV5-4 to TRBJ1-2; possibly TRBD1 for D (6 bases). Looked up from germline, CDR1 is SGHNT and CDR2 is YYREEE (reference sequence). V lost 4 bases, J lost 4 bases, and 14 bases lay in between. This CDR3 is 14 amino acids long.

The rearrangement uses TRBV7-3 and TRBJ1-6, with TRBD1 as a possible D gene (5 bases). V gave up 5 bases and J gave up 13 bases, with 21 bases separating them. The CDR3 is 15 residues long. Germline loops: CDR1 SGHTA, CDR2 FQGTGA. The CDR3 DNA is TGTGCCAGCAGCCTCTCTCCGGGGGGGGTCTGGCCCCTCCACTTT. Translating it yields CASSLSPGGVWPLHF.

This clone has only a few counts. The genes are TRBV19 and TRBJ1-6; 9 bases are a match to TRBD1. The trim removed 3 bases at V and 11 bases at J, leaving 8 bases unmatched. This CDR3 spans 15 amino acids. Looked up from germline, CDR1 is LNHDA and CDR2 is SQIVND (reference sequence). The CDR3, as DNA: TGTGCCAGTAGTATCGCCGGGACAGGGTCTACACCCCTCCACTTT. Translation gives CASSIAGTGSTPLHF.

This chain connects TRBV5-4 to TRBJ2-2, with 12 bases that match TRBD2. V was clipped by 3 bases and J by 2 bases; unmatched bases: 2. Germline lookup yields CDR1 SGHNT and CDR2 YYREEE (reference sequence). The CDR3 loop spans 16 amino acids. CDR3 sequence: CASSSGLAGNTGELFF. CDR3 in DNA: TGTGCCAGCAGCTCCGGACTAGCGGGAAACACCGGGGAGCTGTTTTTT.

The rearrangement links TRBV7-9 to TRBJ2-2; D gene uncertain. V was pared by 1 base and J by 5 bases, with 8 bases between. This CDR3 spans 14 amino acids. The V gene's germline CDR1 is SEHNR and CDR2 FQNEAQ (reference sequence). CDR3 bases: TGTGCCAGCAGCTTAGTCTCCGTGACCGGGGAGCTGTTTTTT. This gives the protein CASSLVSVTGELFF.